Each of the 25 T cell receptor beta chains below was sequenced from the same sample in a study of regulatory T cells in long-lasting Graves disease. The time point here: newly diagnosed GD, antithyroid drugs for less than 3 months. From PBMCs, RNA was extracted and then used to make the TCR library. Assembly of TCR beta libraries relied on iRepertoire HTBI primers together with Arm-PCR of CDR3 regions. TCRdb redid the calling of the multiplex PCR reads with MiXCR, one entry per CDR3 protein. Counted here are fewer than 650,000 distinct CDR3 sequences, 15% to 20% occurring once; the ten biggest clones make up around 12%. The data also belong to a second study, concerning T cells in Graves' hyperthyroidism and ophthalmopathy.

The sample was peripheral blood mononuclear cells (PBMCs), taken at new diagnosis, from a patient treated with antithyroid drugs. These receptor sequences come from a man between 18 and 35 years old with Graves disease.

This clonotype was seen only a few times. The CDR3 coding sequence is TGTGCCAGCAGTATTTACGCGAACACCGGGGAGCTGTTTTTT. It is translated as CASSIYANTGELFF. The chain recombines TRBV6-1 with TRBJ2-2, with D unclear. Per germline, CDR1 MNHNS and CDR2 SASEGT. The CDR3 totals 14 residues. Trimming removed 5 bases from V and 0 bases from J, with 7 bases in between.

Many counts were recorded for this clonotype. V is TRBV28 and J is TRBJ1-1, with D tentatively TRBD1 (6 bases). Germline V lookup: CDR1 MDHEN, CDR2 SYDVKM. Trimming removed 5 bases from V and 3 bases from J, with 10 bases in between. The CDR3 is 13 residues long. CDR3 bases: TGTGCCAGCAGTATGGGGGGGCACACTGAAGCTTTCTTT. Its protein product is CASSMGGHTEAFF. Combining the CDR3 with reference TRBV28 and TRBJ1-1 gives the whole variable domain DVKVTQSSRYLVKRTGEKVFLECVQDMDHENMFWYRQDPGLGLRLIYFSYDVKMKEKGDIPEGYSVSREKKERFSLILESASTNQTSMYLCASSMGGHTEAFFGQGTRLTVV.

The chain has TRBV6-1 and TRBJ2-1; 8 bases are a match to TRBD2. The CDR3 covers 18 residues. CDR1 MNHNS and CDR2 SASEGT come from the germline V gene. V lost 6 bases, J lost 3 bases, and 16 bases stayed unmatched. The CDR3 loop reads CASSSYELAGMFYNEQFF. The CDR3 bases are TGTGCCAGCAGCTCATATGAATTAGCGGGAATGTTCTACAATGAGCAGTTCTTC.

The table lists this clonotype with a few counts. V gene TRBV20-1 combines with J gene TRBJ1-6; 7 positions match TRBD1. V dropped 7 bases and J dropped 14; count of bases not matched to a gene: 20. Germline V CDR1 and CDR2: DFQATT, SNEGSKA (reference sequence). The CDR3 runs to 15 residues. The CDR3: CSVSRPGTAGGSLHF. CDR3 bases: TGCAGTGTCTCCCGCCCCGGGACAGCCGGTGGGTCCCTCCACTTT.

This clonotype was counted many times. The chain links TRBV28 to TRBJ2-7; D is possibly TRBD1 or TRBD2 (6 bases each). The germline CDR1 and CDR2 sequences are MDHEN and SYDVKM. The CDR3 length is 15 residues. The V and J ends lost 6 bases and 4 bases respectively, with 19 bases between them. The CDR3 spells CASSPPGRGVYEQYF. CDR3 coding DNA: TGTGCCAGCAGCCCGCCGGGTAGGGGGGTATACGAGCAGTACTTC.

This clonotype has at least ten counts. The rearrangement uses TRBV4-1 and TRBJ2-7; TRBD2 matches 11 bases. Germline lookup yields CDR1 MGHRA and CDR2 YSYEKL. V trimming: 3 bases; J trimming: 3 bases; junction bases outside the gene matches: 7. CDR3 length: 16 amino acids. CDR3 region: CASSQRTSGRIYEQYF. The CDR3 region has the DNA TGCGCCAGCAGCCAGCGCACTAGCGGGAGAATCTACGAGCAGTACTTC.

This clonotype was detected many times. The V gene is TRBV5-1, the J gene TRBJ1-1; no reliable D call. V dropped 1 base and J dropped 7 bases, with 11 bases sitting between them. Germline V lookup: CDR1 SGHRS, CDR2 YFSETQ. The CDR3 is 13 residues long. The CDR3 is CASSLSLPNEAFF. DNA for the CDR3: TGCGCCAGCAGCTTGTCCCTTCCCAATGAAGCTTTCTTT.

The chain recombines TRBV27 with TRBJ2-2, with D hard to call. The CDR3 is made up of 13 amino acids. Deletions cut 6 bases from V and 7 bases from J, with 12 bases between. CDR1 and CDR2 from the germline V gene are MNHEY and SMNVEV (reference sequence). CDR3 sequence (DNA): TGTGCCAGCAGCCTACATCATGGCGGGGAGCTGTTTTTT. Translation gives CASSLHHGGELFF.

The rearrangement links TRBV2 to TRBJ1-2; the D gene is possibly TRBD1 (5 bases). The CDR3 length is 13 residues. V was clipped by 1 base and J by 7 bases, with 10 bases between them. Germline V lookup: CDR1 SNHLY, CDR2 FYNNEI. The CDR3 DNA is TGTGCCAGCAGTGAAGGGGGGAGTCTTGGCTACACCTTC. Translated: CASSEGGSLGYTF.

The sample holds many counts of this clonotype. The rearrangement uses TRBV6-9 and TRBJ2-1; 11 bases agree with TRBD2. The CDR3 is 15 residues long. CDR1 is MNHGY and CDR2 is SVAAGI in the germline V gene. With V trimmed by 4 bases and J by 10 bases, 9 bases remained unmatched. The CDR3 is CASSSGTSGLGEQFF. In DNA form, the CDR3 reads TGTGCCAGCAGTTCGGGGACTAGCGGTCTTGGCGAGCAGTTCTTC.

This clonotype has only a few counts. V and J are TRBV19 and TRBJ2-7; D is perhaps TRBD1 (6 bases). Trimming removed 6 bases at V and 4 bases at J, with 22 bases between. The CDR3 is made up of 16 amino acids. Germline V gene sequence: CDR1 LNHDA, CDR2 SQIVND (reference sequence). The CDR3 spells CASSLLPGQARYEQYF. CDR3 DNA: TGTGCCAGTAGCCTTCTTCCGGGACAAGCTCGGTACGAGCAGTACTTC.

The chain has TRBV5-1 and TRBJ1-4; 7 bases line up with TRBD1. With V trimmed by 4 bases and J by 7 bases, 16 bases remained unmatched. From germline, CDR1 is SGHRS and CDR2 YFSETQ. The CDR3 runs 17 residues. The CDR3 DNA reads TGCGCCAGCAGCCCTGCCCCGACAGGGAGGGATGGTGAAAAACTGTTTTTT. Translated, it gives CASSPAPTGRDGEKLFF. Complete variable domain (other parts from reference TRBV5-1 and TRBJ1-4): KAGVTQTPRYLIKTRGQQVTLSCSPISGHRSVSWYQQTPGQGLQFLFEYFSETQRNKGNFPGRFSGRQFSNSRSEMNVSTLELGDSALYLCASSPAPTGRDGEKLFFGSGTQLSVL.

This clonotype was counted only a few times. This chain joins TRBV5-8 and TRBJ1-2; the match to TRBD1 covers 8 bases. The CDR3 is 13 amino acids. V was clipped by 4 bases and J by 8 bases; unmatched bases: 7. Looked up from germline, CDR1 is SGHTS and CDR2 is YDEGEE. The chain's CDR3 is CASSLGQGRGYTF. Here the CDR3 DNA reads TGTGCCAGCAGCCTAGGACAGGGCCGCGGCTACACCTTC.

CDR3 protein: CASSLGQVTGELFF. The CDR3 coding sequence is TGTGCCAGCAGTTTAGGCCAGGTGACCGGGGAGCTGTTTTTT. V gene TRBV12-3 or TRBV12-4 combines with J gene TRBJ2-2, with D uncertain. This CDR3 region has 14 residues. Trimming shortened V by 1 base and J by 5 bases, and 8 bases separated the two germline ends.

This clonotype has a count of ten or more. This chain links TRBV10-3 with TRBJ1-1; no definite D call. Germline CDR1 ENHRY, CDR2 SYGVKD. The CDR3 has 14 residues. Trimming removed 0 bases from V and 4 bases from J, with 9 bases in between. The CDR3: CAISESSGVTEAFF. CDR3 DNA: TGTGCCATCAGTGAGTCGTCGGGAGTCACTGAAGCTTTCTTT.

The rearrangement uses TRBV24-1 and TRBJ2-2; the match to TRBD2 covers 11 bases. Germline lookup yields CDR1 KGHDR and CDR2 SFDVKD. The CDR3 runs 20 residues. Unmatched junction bases numbered 10, after V lost 1 base and J lost 1 base. The CDR3 reads CATSDLPGRGTSGNTGELFF. As DNA, the CDR3 is TGTGCCACCAGTGATTTACCCGGCAGGGGGACTAGCGGGAACACCGGGGAGCTGTTTTTT.

This clonotype was observed a handful of times. The V call is TRBV2, the J call TRBJ2-7; 9 bases map to TRBD2. J gave up 1 base and V 2 bases, and 9 bases lay outside the gene matches. The V gene's germline CDR1 is SNHLY and CDR2 FYNNEI. The CDR3 length is 17 residues. DNA for the CDR3: TGTGCCAGCAGTGAAAGGATTAGCGGGAGCAGTTCCTACGAGCAGTACTTC. Translated: CASSERISGSSSYEQYF.

This clonotype was detected only a few times. The V gene is TRBV13, the J gene TRBJ1-4; no reliable D call. Germline CDR1 PRHDT, CDR2 FYEKMQ (reference sequence). V lost 2 bases, J lost 6 bases, and 10 bases lay in between. The CDR3 loop spans 14 amino acids. CDR3 loop: CASSLKVVDEKLFF. In DNA form, the CDR3 reads TGTGCCAGCAGCTTAAAGGTCGTCGATGAAAAACTGTTTTTT.

This chain connects TRBV2 to TRBJ2-7, with 10 bases aligning to TRBD2. The CDR3 covers 16 residues. J gave up 1 base and V 1 base, and 4 bases lay outside the gene matches. Germline lookup yields CDR1 SNHLY and CDR2 FYNNEI. The CDR3 DNA is TGTGCCAGCAGTGAAGGTCCTAGCGGGAGTTCCTACGAGCAGTACTTC. Its protein is CASSEGPSGSSYEQYF.

This clonotype was seen repeatedly, ten times or more. The J gene is TRBJ2-4, the V gene TRBV29-1; 8 bases agree with TRBD2. This CDR3 is 14 amino acids long. Germline-derived CDR1 and CDR2 are SQVTM and ANQGSEA. Trimming cost V 3 bases and J 7 bases; bases outside gene matches: 8. CDR3 residues: CSVEPGGGLNIQYF. The DNA for the CDR3 is TGCAGCGTTGAGCCCGGGGGGGGATTGAACATTCAGTACTTC. The full variable domain, with the rest looked up from reference TRBV29-1 and TRBJ2-4, is SAVISQKPSRDICQRGTSLTIQCQVDSQVTMMFWYRQQPGQSLTLIATANQGSEATYESGFVIDKFPISRPNLTFSTLTVSNMSPEDSSIYLCSVEPGGGLNIQYFGAGTRLSVL.

This clonotype was seen repeatedly, ten times or more. The chain carries TRBV7-3 and TRBJ1-3; TRBD1 matches at 9 bases. The germline V gene encodes CDR1 SGHTA and CDR2 FQGTGA. CDR3 length: 15 residues. V lost 5 bases and J lost 4; bases outside the gene matches: 6. The CDR3 sequence: CASSGGTGQGNTIYF. Written as DNA, the CDR3 is TGTGCCAGCAGCGGAGGGACAGGGCAAGGAAACACCATATATTTT.

This clonotype was observed many times. This chain joins TRBV27 and TRBJ1-1; TRBD1 might be the D (5 bases). From germline, CDR1 is MNHEY and CDR2 SMNVEV (reference sequence). The CDR3 extends over 16 amino acids. V lost 4 bases and J 2 bases, leaving 17 bases between the germline ends. The CDR3 nucleotides are TGTGCCAGCAGTTCAGACAGCTTTGGGCTTAACACTGAAGCTTTCTTT. The encoded protein is CASSSDSFGLNTEAFF.

This clonotype has more than one count but fewer than ten. The J gene is TRBJ2-1, the V gene TRBV27; 8 bases are shared with TRBD2. This CDR3 is 15 amino acids long. The V segment lost 5 bases and the J segment 9 bases; nucleotides outside the gene matches: 12. The germline V gene has CDR1 MNHEY and CDR2 SMNVEV (reference sequence). For the CDR3, the DNA is TGTGCCAGCAGTATAAACCCGGGACTAGAAGGTGAGCAGTTCTTC. It specifies CASSINPGLEGEQFF.

Here the CDR3 DNA reads TGTGCCAGCAGCGTACTGGGAGCGGGAGGGCGCAATGAGCAGTTCTTC. This sequence encodes CASSVLGAGGRNEQFF. The chain combines TRBV9 with TRBJ2-1; TRBD2 matches 10 bases. Germline loops: CDR1 SGDLS, CDR2 YYNGEE. The ends lost 1 base at V and 6 bases at J; junction bases unmatched: 7. The CDR3 consists of 16 residues.

The chain employs TRBV12-3 or TRBV12-4 and TRBJ1-5; 7 bases agree with TRBD1. This CDR3 has 17 residues. V was clipped by 3 bases and J by 2 bases; unmatched bases: 10. The CDR3 bases are TGTGCCAGCAGTTTGTTTAGGGGGCCCCATGGCAATCAGCCCCAGCATTTT. This codes for CASSLFRGPHGNQPQHF.